The clone carrying this T cell receptor (beta chain) was recorded many times. Its antigen is still unknown. Each TCR transcript was tagged with a 10-nucleotide random UMI during 5'RACE. TCRdb reprocessed the 5' RACE reads via MiXCR and lists one record per CDR3 protein. The sample has 66,000 or so distinct CDR3 sequences, under 5% seen once. V lost 7 bases, J lost 1 base, and 8 bases stayed unmatched. The length of the CDR3 is 15 residues. Germline V gene sequence: CDR1 MNHEY, CDR2 SVGAGI. These data originate in a study of neurological immune-mediated disorders. Study-level points and caveats: The repertoires of 18 of 34 multiple sclerosis patients were placed by phylogenetic grouping in a single related-CDR3 cluster, which may be a signature. The expanded clones of different subjects shared no CDR3 amino acid sequences (suggesting private repertoires in all groups). TCR clonal expansion peaked in HTLV-1-associated myelopathy patients and was lowest in multiple sclerosis patients.

The origin of this receptor is a man aged 30 to 45 with multiple sclerosis. The chain is built from TRBV6-5 and TRBJ2-5, with TRBD1 matching 8 bases. The sample was PBMCs. The CDR3 protein is CASKGRTGGQETQYF. DNA of the CDR3: TGTGCCAGCAAGGGCCGCACAGGGGGCCAAGAGACCCAGTACTTC.